This T cell receptor beta chain is from a study of T cells after yellow fever vaccination. Findings and caveats of the study: Re-detected after boosting: most primary clones, 96% of CD4 and over 80% of CD8. Clonotypes appearing in both CD4 and CD8 compartments existed, and their share was small. Though it reached lower strength, the secondary response hit its peak faster, day 5 versus 15.

V trimming: 3 bases; J trimming: 0 bases; junction bases outside the gene matches: 5. Germline assignment: CDR1 SGHRS and CDR2 YFSETQ. The CDR3 length is 15 residues. On this clonotype: Its target is unknown.

A single record per CDR3 protein comes from TCRdb applying MiXCR to the 5' RACE reads. Here the sample spans 320,000 or so distinct CDR3 sequences, roughly 8.6% being singletons. This sequence was found in a man younger than 35 who received the YFV17D yellow fever vaccine. Sequencing used PBMCs, obtained roughly seven weeks after the first yellow fever vaccination. V is TRBV5-1 and J is TRBJ2-7; 8 bases map to TRBD2. CDR3 DNA sequence: TGCGCCAGCAGCTCACGGGGGGGGGGCTCCTACGAGCAGTACTTC. Its protein is CASSSRGGGSYEQYF.